The source of this T cell receptor beta chain is a study of beta chain features in type 1 diabetes. Study-wide results and caveats: In type 1 diabetes patients, VDJ junctions had fewer insertions; deletions at these junctions were more frequent.

This clone showed up just a few times. The antigen remains unidentified. Since all of the isolated RNA was reverse transcribed, expressed TCRB transcripts were what got sequenced. The assay was immunoSEQ multiplex PCR, and TCRdb's table has in-frame clones only and misses some. This sample has approximately 300,000 clones, with approximately 11% found just once. Germline-derived CDR1 and CDR2 are SGHVS and FNYEAQ. This CDR3 is built from 15 residues. V was pared by 1 base and J by 4 bases, with 11 bases between. This clonotype originated in a woman aged 25 to 39 in good health. The chain employs TRBV7-6 and TRBJ2-1, with D hard to call. The sequenced sample was naive CD4+ T cells from blood. The CDR3 nucleotides are TGTGCCAGCAGCTTAGGAGCGACGAAGTACAATGAGCAGTTCTTC. Amino acids: CASSLGATKYNEQFF.